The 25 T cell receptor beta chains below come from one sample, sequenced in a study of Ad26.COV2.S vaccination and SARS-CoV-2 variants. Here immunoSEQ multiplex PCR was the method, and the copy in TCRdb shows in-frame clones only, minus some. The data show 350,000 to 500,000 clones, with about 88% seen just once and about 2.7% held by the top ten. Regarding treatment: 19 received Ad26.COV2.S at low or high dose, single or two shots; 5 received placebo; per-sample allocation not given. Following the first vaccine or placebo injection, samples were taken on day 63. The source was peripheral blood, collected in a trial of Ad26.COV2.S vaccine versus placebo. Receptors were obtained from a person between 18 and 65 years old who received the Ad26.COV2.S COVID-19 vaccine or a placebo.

The CDR3 region has the DNA TGTGCCAGCAGCCCGGTTGTGGGCCAGGGTGGCTACACCTTC. The encoded protein is CASSPVVGQGGYTF. V usage is TRBV7-3 and J usage is TRBJ1-2, with D possibly matching TRBD1 (5 bases). The germline V gene has CDR1 SGHTA and CDR2 FQGTGA. The CDR3 contains 14 residues. V lost 5 bases, J lost 7 bases, and 17 bases lay in between.

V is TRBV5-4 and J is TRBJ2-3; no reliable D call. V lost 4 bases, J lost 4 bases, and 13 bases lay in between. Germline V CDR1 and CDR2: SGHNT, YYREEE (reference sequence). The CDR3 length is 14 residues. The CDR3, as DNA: TGTGCCAGCAGCAGGGCGCCCTGGGCAGATACGCAGTATTTT. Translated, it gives CASSRAPWADTQYF.

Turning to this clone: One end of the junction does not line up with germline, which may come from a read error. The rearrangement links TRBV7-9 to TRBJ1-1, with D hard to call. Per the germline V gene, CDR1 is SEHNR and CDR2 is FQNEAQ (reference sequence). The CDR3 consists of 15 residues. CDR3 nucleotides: TGTGCCAGCAGCCTAGCCCGGGTCTCCCCGGTTGAAGCTTTCTTT. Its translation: CASSLARVSPVEAFF.

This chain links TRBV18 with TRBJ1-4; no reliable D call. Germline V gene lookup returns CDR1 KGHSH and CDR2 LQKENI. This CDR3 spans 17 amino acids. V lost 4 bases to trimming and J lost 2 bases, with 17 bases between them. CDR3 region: CASSRVNVRVTNEKLFF. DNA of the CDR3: TGTGCCAGCTCACGGGTCAATGTTCGGGTGACTAATGAAAAACTGTTTTTT.

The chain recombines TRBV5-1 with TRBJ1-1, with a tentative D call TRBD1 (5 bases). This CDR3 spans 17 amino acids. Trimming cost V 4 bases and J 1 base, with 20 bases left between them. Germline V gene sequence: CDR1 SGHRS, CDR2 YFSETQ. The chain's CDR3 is CASSALYGQGKNTEAFF. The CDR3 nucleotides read TGCGCCAGCAGCGCCCTTTATGGCCAGGGTAAGAACACTGAAGCTTTCTTT.

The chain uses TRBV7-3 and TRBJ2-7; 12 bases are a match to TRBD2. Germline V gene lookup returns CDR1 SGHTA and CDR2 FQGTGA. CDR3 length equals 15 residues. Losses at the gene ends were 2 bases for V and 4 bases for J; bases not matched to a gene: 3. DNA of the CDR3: TGTGCCAGCAGCTTACGGACTAGCGGGACTTACGAGCAGTACGTC. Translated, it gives CASSLRTSGTYEQYV.

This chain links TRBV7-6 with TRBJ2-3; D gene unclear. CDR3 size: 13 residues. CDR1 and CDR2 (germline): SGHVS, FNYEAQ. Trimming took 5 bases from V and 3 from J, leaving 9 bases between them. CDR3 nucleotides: TGTGCCAGCAGCCAAATCAGAACAGATACGCAGTATTTT. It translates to CASSQIRTDTQYF.

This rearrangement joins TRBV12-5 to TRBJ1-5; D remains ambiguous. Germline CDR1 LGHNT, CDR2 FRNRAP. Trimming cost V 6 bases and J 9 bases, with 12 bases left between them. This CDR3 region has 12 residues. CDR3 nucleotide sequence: TGTGCTAGTGGCCCGGAGGGTGGGCCCCAGCATTTT. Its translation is CASGPEGGPQHF. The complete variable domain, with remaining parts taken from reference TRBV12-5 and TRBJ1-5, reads DARVTQTPRHKVTEMGQEVTMRCQPILGHNTVFWYRQTMMQGLELLAYFRNRAPLDDSGMPKDRFSAEMPDATLATLKIQPSEPRDSAVYFCASGPEGGPQHFGDGTRLSIL.

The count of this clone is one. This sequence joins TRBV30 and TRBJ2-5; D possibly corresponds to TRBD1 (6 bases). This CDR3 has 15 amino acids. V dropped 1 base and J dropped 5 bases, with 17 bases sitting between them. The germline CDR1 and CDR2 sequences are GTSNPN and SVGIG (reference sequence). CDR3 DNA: TGTGCCTGGAGTGAAGGGACATCGATGGTTGAGACCCAGTACTTC. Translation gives CAWSEGTSMVETQYF.

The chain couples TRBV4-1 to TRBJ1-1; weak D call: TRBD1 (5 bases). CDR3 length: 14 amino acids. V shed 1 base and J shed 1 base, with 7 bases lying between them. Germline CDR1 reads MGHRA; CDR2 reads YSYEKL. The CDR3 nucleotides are TGCGCCAGCAGCCAAGGACAGAGGAACACTGAAGCTTTCTTT. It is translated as CASSQGQRNTEAFF.

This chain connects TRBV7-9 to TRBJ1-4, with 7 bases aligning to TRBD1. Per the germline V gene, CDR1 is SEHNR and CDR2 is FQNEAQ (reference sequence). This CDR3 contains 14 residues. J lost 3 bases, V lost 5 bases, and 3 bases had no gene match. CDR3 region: CASSLTGANEKLFF. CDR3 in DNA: TGTGCCAGCAGCCTTACAGGGGCTAATGAAAAACTGTTTTTT.

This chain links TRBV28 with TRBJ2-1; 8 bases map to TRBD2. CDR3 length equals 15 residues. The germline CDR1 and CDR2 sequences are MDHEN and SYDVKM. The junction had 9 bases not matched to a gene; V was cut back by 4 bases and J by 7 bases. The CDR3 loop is CASSSGGAPMNEQFF. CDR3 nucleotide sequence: TGTGCCAGCAGTTCCGGGGGGGCCCCGATGAATGAGCAGTTCTTC. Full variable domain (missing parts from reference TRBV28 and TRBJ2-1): DVKVTQSSRYLVKRTGEKVFLECVQDMDHENMFWYRQDPGLGLRLIYFSYDVKMKEKGDIPEGYSVSREKKERFSLILESASTNQTSMYLCASSSGGAPMNEQFFGPGTRLTVL.

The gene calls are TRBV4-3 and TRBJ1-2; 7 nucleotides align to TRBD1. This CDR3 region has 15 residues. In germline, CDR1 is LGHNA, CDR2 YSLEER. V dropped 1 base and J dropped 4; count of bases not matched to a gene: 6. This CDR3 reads CASSQATQGSYGYTF. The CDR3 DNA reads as TGCGCCAGCAGCCAAGCCACACAGGGGTCCTATGGCTACACCTTC.

The CDR3 spells CASSFIWIGQGGEQYF. CDR3 in DNA: TGTGCCAGCAGTTTTATCTGGATTGGGCAGGGGGGCGAGCAGTACTTC. The chain employs TRBV28 and TRBJ2-7, with D possibly being TRBD1 (7 bases). This CDR3 comprises 16 residues. The ends were cut back, 3 bases at V and 6 bases at J, with 21 bases in the middle. The V gene's germline CDR1 is MDHEN and CDR2 SYDVKM.

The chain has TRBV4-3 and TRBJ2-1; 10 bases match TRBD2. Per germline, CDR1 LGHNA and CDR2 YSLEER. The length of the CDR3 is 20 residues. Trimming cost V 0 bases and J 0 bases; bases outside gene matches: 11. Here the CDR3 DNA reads TGCGCCAGCAGCCAAGAAGGTCCGGGACTAGCGCCTTTCTCCTACAATGAGCAGTTCTTC. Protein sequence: CASSQEGPGLAPFSYNEQFF.

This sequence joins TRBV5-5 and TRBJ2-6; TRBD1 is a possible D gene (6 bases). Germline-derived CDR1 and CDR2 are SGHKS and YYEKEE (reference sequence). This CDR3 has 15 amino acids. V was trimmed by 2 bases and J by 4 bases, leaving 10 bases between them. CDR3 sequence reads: CASSLQGPGANVLTF. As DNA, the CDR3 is TGTGCCAGCAGCTTACAGGGACCCGGGGCCAACGTCCTGACTTTC. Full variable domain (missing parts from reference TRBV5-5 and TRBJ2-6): DAGVTQSPTHLIKTRGQQVTLRCSPISGHKSVSWYQQVLGQGPQFIFQYYEKEERGRGNFPDRFSARQFPNYSSELNVNALLLGDSALYLCASSLQGPGANVLTFGAGSRLTVL.

The CDR3 DNA reads as TGTGCCAGTAGTCTCGAAGGGGGCAGGACTGAAGCTTTCTTT. Its protein is CASSLEGGRTEAFF. The chain links TRBV19 to TRBJ1-1; 7 positions agree with TRBD1. Trimming cost V 5 bases and J 5 bases; bases outside gene matches: 8. The germline gives CDR1 LNHDA, CDR2 SQIVND (reference sequence). The CDR3 runs to 14 residues.

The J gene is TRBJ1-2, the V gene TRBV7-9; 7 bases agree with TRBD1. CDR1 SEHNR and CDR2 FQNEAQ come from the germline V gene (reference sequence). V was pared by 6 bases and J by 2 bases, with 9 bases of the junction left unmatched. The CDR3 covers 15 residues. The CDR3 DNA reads TGTGCCAGCAGAACCCCGGACAGGTCCAACTATGGCTACACCTTC. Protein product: CASRTPDRSNYGYTF.

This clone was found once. CDR3 coding DNA: TGTGCCAGCTCACCACCCCTAGCGGGGGGCGCCAGTACCGGGGAGCTGTTTTTT. Protein sequence: CASSPPLAGGASTGELFF. The genes are TRBV18 and TRBJ2-2; the match to TRBD2 covers 11 bases. Germline V gene lookup returns CDR1 KGHSH and CDR2 LQKENI. The CDR3 has 18 amino acids. With 0 bases clipped from V and 5 bases from J, the junction kept 8 bases outside the gene matches.

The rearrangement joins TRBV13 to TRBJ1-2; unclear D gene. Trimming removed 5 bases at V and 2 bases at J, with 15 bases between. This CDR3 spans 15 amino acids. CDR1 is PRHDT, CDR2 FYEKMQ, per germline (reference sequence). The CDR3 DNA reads TGTGCCAGCAGCCCCCACCGGTCCCCGAACTATGGCTACACCTTC. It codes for CASSPHRSPNYGYTF.

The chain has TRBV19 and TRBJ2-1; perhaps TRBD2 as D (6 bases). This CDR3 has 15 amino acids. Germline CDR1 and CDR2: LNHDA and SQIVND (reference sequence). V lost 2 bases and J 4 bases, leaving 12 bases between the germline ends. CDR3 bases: TGTGCCAGTAGTATAAGGACTATTACGTACAATGAGCAGTTCTTC. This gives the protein CASSIRTITYNEQFF.

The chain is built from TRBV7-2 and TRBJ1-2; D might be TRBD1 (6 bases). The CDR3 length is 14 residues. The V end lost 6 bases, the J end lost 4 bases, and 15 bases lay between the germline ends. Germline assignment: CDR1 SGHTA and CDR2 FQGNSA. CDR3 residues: CASSPWTDGYGYTF. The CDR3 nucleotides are TGTGCCAGCAGTCCCTGGACAGACGGCTATGGCTACACCTTC.

CDR3 sequence (DNA): TGTGCCAGCAGCCCTAGTATTTTCTTAGCGGGGGGGCCGTGGCAAGAGACCCAGTACTTC. Protein: CASSPSIFLAGGPWQETQYF. This chain uses TRBV3-1 (or the pseudogene TRBV3-2) with TRBJ2-5; 11 bases are shared with TRBD2. There are 20 residues in the CDR3. CDR1 is LGHDT and CDR2 is YNNKEL in the germline V gene (reference sequence). Unmatched junction bases numbered 18, after V lost 4 bases and J lost 2 bases.

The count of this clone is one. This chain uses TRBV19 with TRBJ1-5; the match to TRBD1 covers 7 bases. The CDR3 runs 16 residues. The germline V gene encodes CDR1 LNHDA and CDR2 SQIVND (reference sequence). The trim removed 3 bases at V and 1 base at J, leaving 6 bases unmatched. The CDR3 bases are TGTGCCAGTAGTATCGCGGGACAGAAGAGCAATCAGCCCCAGCATTTT. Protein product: CASSIAGQKSNQPQHF.

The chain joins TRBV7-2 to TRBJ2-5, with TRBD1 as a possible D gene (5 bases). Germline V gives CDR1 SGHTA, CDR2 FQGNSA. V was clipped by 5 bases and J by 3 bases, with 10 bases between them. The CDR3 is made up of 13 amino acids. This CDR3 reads CASSARQKETQYF. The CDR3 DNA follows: TGTGCCAGCAGCGCCCGACAGAAAGAGACCCAGTACTTC.